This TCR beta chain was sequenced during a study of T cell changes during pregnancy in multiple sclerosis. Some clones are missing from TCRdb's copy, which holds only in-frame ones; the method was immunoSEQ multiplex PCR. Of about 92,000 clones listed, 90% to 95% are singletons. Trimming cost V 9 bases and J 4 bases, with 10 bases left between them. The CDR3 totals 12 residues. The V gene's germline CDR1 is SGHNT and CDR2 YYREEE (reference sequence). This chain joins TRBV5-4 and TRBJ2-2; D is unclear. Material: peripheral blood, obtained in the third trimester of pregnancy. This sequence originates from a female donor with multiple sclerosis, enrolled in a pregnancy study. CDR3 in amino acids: CATSYSTGELFF. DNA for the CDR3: TGTGCCACCTCTTATTCCACCGGGGAGCTGTTTTTT.